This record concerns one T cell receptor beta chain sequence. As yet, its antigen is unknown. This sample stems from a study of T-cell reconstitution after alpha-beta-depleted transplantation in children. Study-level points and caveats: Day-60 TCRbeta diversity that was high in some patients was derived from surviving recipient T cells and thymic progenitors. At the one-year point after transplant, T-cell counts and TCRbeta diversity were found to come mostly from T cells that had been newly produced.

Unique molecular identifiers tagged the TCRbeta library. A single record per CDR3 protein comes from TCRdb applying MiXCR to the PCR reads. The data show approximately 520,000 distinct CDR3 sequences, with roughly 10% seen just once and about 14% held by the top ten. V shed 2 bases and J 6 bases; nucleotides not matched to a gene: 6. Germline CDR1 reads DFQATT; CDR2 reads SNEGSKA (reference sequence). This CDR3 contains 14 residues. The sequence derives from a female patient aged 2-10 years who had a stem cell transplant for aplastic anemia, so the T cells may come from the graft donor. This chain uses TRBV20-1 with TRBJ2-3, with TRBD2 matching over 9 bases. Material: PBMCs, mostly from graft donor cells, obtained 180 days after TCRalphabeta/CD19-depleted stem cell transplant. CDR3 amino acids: CSARPAGGSDTQYF. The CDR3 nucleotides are TGCAGTGCTAGACCGGCGGGAGGGTCGGATACGCAGTATTTT.